The entry that follows covers one T cell receptor (beta chain) sequence. The sample is drawn from a study of blood T cell repertoires in COVID-19. Study in general: Samples taken during acute and convalescent COVID-19 were collected in the United States, Italy and Spain.

How the authors handled the data: Cell counts per sample came from amplifying reference gene primers. Assay used: immunoSEQ multiplex PCR; TCRdb lists only in-frame clones, some missing. V and J calls and clone size follow that table, whereas D and trimming were derived from the DNA. The table lists 35,000 to 45,000 clones, roughly 92% of them singletons. Germline V lookup: CDR1 SNHLY, CDR2 FYNNEI. The CDR3 totals 15 residues. The V end lost 5 bases, the J end lost 4 bases, and 18 bases lay between the germline ends. The receptor was isolated from a man in his forties or fifties with active COVID-19. Sequencing used peripheral blood. The V call is TRBV2, the J call TRBJ2-7, with D maybe TRBD2 (7 bases). This CDR3 reads CASSMAGAQSYEQYF. DNA for the CDR3: TGTGCCAGCAGTATGGCGGGGGCCCAGTCATACGAGCAGTACTTC.